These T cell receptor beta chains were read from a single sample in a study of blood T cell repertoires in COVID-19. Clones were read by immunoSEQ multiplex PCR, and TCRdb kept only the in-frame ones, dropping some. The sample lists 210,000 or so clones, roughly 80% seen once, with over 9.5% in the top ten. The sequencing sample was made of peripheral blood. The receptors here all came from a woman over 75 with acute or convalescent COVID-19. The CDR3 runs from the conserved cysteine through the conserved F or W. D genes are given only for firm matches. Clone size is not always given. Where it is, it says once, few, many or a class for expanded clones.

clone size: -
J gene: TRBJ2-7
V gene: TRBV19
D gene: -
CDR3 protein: CASSIWAALEQYF
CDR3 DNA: TGTGCCAGTAGTATTTGGGCCGCCCTCGAGCAGTACTTC

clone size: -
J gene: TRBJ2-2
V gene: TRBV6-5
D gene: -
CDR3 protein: CASSSSGLRTGELFF
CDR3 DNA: TGTGCCAGCAGTTCCTCGGGACTTCGCACCGGGGAGCTGTTTTTT

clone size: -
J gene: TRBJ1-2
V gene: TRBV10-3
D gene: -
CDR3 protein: CATSPRGSYGYTF
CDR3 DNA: TGTGCCACCTCCCCGCGGGGTTCCTATGGCTACACCTTC

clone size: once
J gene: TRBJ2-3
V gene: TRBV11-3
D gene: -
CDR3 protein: CASSLDSSTDTQYF
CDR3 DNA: TGTGCCAGCAGCTTAGACAGTTCTACAGATACGCAGTATTTT

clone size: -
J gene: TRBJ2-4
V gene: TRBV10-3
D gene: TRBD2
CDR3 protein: CASTSEIGGGGNIQYF
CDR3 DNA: TGTGCCAGTACATCCGAGATCGGGGGGGGAGGAAACATTCAGTACTTC

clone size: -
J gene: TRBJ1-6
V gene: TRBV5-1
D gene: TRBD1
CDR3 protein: CASSEGQGAGNSPLHF
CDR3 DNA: TGCGCCAGCAGCGAAGGACAGGGGGCAGGTAATTCACCCCTCCACTTT

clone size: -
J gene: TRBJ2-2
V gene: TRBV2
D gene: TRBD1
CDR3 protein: CASGWTGFTGELFF
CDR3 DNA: TGTGCCAGCGGTTGGACAGGCTTCACCGGGGAGCTGTTTTTT

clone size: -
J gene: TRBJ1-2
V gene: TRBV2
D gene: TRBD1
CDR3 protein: CASSLGQGRYGYTF
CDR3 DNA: TGTGCCAGCAGTTTAGGACAGGGGAGATATGGCTACACCTTC

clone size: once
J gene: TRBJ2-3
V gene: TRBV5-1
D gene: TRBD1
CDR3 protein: CASSLRGTGATDTQYF
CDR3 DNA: TGCGCCAGCAGCTTAAGGGGGACAGGGGCCACAGATACGCAGTATTTT

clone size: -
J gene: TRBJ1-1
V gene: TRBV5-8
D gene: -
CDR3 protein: CASSLGQIGTEAFF
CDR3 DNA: TGTGCCAGCAGCTTGGGACAAATAGGCACTGAAGCTTTCTTT

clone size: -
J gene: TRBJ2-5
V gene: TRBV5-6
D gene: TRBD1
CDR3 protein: CASSSLDRDPLQETQYF
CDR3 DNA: TGTGCCAGCAGCTCGTTGGACAGGGACCCCTTACAAGAGACCCAGTACTTC

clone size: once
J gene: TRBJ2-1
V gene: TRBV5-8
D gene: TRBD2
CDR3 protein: CASSFQPGLAGEYNEQFF
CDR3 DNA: TGTGCCAGCAGCTTTCAACCGGGACTAGCGGGGGAGTACAATGAGCAGTTCTTC

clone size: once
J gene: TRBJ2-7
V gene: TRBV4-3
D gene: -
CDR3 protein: CASSQDYTAVYNEQYF
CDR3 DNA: TGCGCCAGCAGCCAAGATTACACAGCAGTTTACAACGAGCAGTACTTC

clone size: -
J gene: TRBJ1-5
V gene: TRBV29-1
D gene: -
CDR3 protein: CSVQETNSNQPQHF
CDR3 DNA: TGCAGCGTTCAAGAGACAAATAGCAATCAGCCCCAGCATTTT

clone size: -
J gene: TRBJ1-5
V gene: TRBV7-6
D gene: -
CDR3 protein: CASSLGQRDRNQPQHF
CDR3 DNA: TGTGCCAGCAGCTTAGGCCAGAGGGATCGTAATCAGCCCCAGCATTTT

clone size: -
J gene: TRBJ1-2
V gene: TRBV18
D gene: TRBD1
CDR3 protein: CASSPKSTGANYGYTF
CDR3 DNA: TGTGCCAGCTCACCAAAATCGACAGGGGCCAACTATGGCTACACCTTC

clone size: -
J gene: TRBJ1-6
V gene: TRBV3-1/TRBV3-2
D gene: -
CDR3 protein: CASSPNENSPLHF
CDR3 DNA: TGTGCCAGCAGCCCGAATGAGAATTCACCCCTCCACTTT

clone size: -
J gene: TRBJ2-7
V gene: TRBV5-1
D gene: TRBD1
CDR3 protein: CASSEDRVSTEQYF
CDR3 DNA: TGCGCCAGCAGCGAGGACAGGGTCTCTACCGAGCAGTACTTC

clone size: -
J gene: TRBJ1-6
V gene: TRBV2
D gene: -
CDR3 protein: CASSQASSYNSPLHF
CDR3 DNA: TGTGCCAGCAGTCAGGCCAGCTCCTATAATTCACCCCTCCACTTT

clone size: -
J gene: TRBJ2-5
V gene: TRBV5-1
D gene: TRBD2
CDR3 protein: CASTPGGRETQYF
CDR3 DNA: TGCGCCAGCACCCCGGGGGGACGAGAGACCCAGTACTTC

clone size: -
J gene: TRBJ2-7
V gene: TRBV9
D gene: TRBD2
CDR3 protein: CASSPSNGLAGLEQYF
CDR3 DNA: TGTGCCAGCAGCCCCAGCAATGGCCTAGCGGGTCTCGAGCAGTACTTC

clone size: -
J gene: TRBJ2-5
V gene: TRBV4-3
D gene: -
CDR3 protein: CASSQERRLWETQYF
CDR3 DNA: TGCGCCAGCAGCCAAGAGAGGCGACTTTGGGAGACCCAGTACTTC

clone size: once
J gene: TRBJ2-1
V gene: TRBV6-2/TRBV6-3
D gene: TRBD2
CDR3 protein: CASSSWRRGVQLHNEQFF
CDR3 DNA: TGTGCCAGCAGTTCGTGGCGGCGGGGGGTACAGTTGCACAATGAGCAGTTCTTC

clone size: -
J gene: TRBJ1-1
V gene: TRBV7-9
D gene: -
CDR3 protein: CASSYGAAATEAFF
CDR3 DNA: TGTGCCAGCAGCTATGGGGCGGCTGCGACTGAAGCTTTCTTT

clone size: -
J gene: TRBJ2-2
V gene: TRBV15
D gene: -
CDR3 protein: CATSRERGFTGELFF
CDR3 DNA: TGTGCCACCAGCAGAGAAAGGGGGTTCACCGGGGAGCTGTTTTTT

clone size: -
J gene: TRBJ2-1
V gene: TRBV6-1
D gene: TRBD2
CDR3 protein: CASSEQGLAANSEQFF
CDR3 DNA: TGTGCCAGCAGTGAACAAGGACTAGCGGCGAACTCTGAGCAGTTCTTC

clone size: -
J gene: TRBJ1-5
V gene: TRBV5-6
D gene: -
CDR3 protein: CASSLRQLSNQPQHF
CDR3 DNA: TGTGCCAGCAGCCTTAGACAGTTGAGCAATCAGCCCCAGCATTTT

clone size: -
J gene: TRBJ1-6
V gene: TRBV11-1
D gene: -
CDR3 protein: CASSLLGGDNSPLHF
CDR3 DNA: TGTGCCAGCAGCTTACTTGGCGGGGATAATTCACCCCTCCACTTT

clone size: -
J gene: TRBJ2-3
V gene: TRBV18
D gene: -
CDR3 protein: CASSPKAEGALRSDTQYF
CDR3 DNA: TGTGCCAGCTCCCCCAAGGCGGAGGGGGCCCTGAGGTCAGATACGCAGTATTTT

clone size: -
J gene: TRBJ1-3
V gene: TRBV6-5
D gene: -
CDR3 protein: CASNLSGYSGNTIYF
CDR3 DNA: TGTGCCAGCAACCTATCGGGGTACTCTGGAAACACCATATATTTT

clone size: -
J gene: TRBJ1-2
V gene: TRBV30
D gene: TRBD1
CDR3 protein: CAWSAGQGDGYTF
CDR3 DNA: TGTGCCTGGAGTGCGGGACAGGGGGATGGCTACACCTTC

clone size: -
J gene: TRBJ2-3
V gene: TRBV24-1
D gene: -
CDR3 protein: CATRGPRGAGTDTQYF
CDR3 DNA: TGTGCCACCAGGGGTCCCAGGGGGGCAGGCACAGATACGCAGTATTTT

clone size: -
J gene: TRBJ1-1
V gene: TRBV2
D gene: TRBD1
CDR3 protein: CASSVGGTGISKAFF
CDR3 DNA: TGTGCCAGCAGTGTAGGGGGGACAGGGATATCAAAAGCTTTCTTT

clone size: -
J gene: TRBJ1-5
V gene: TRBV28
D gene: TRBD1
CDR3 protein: CASRRDRDQPQHF
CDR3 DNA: TGTGCCAGCAGGCGAGACAGGGATCAGCCCCAGCATTTT

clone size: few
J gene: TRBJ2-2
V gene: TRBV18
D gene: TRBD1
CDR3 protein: CASSPGTGNTGELFF
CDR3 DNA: TGTGCCAGCTCACCCGGGACAGGAAACACCGGGGAGCTGTTTTTT

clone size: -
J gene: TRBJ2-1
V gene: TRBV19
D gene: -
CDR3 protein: CASGPRTAEQFF
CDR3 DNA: TGTGCCAGTGGTCCCCGGACAGCTGAGCAGTTCTTC

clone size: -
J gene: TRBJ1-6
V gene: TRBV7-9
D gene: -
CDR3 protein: CASSGQGLSSPLHF
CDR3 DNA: TGTGCCAGCAGCGGTCAGGGGCTAAGTTCACCCCTCCACTTT

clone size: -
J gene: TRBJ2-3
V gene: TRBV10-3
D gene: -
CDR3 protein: CAISWDLRGTDTQYF
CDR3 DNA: TGTGCCATCAGTTGGGACCTCCGGGGGACAGATACGCAGTATTTT

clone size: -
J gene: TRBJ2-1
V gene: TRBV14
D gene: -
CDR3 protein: CASSQGTYLSYNEQFF
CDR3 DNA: TGTGCCAGCAGCCAAGGGACTTACCTCTCCTACAATGAGCAGTTCTTC

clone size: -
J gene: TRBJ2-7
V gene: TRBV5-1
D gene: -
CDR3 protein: CASRLEYEQYF
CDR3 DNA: TGCGCCAGCAGACTCGAATACGAGCAGTACTTC

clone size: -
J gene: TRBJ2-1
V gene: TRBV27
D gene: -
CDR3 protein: CASSPIAVGSYNEQFF
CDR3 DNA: TGTGCCAGCAGTCCGATAGCGGTCGGCTCCTACAATGAGCAGTTCTTC